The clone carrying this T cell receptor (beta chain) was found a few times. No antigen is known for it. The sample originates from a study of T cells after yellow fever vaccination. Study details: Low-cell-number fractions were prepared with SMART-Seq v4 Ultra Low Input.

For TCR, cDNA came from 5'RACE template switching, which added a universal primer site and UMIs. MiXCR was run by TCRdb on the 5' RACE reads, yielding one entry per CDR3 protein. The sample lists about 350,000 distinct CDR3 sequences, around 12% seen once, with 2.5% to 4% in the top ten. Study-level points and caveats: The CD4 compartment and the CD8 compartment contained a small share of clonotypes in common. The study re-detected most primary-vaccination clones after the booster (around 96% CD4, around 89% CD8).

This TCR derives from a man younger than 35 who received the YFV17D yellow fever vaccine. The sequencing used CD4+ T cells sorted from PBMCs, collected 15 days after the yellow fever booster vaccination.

CDR3 coding DNA: TGTGCCAGCAGCCCCCGGTGGGGGCAAACTAATGAAAAACTGTTTTTT. The encoded protein is CASSPRWGQTNEKLFF. The V gene is TRBV11-2, the J gene TRBJ1-4; TRBD1 is a possible D gene (6 bases). From germline, CDR1 is SGHAT and CDR2 FQNNGV. V lost 5 bases and J lost 1, with 14 bases in between. The CDR3 sequence is 16 residues long.